The 9 T cell receptor beta chains listed next were all sequenced from one sample in a study of T cell changes during pregnancy in multiple sclerosis. Here immunoSEQ multiplex PCR was the method, and the copy in TCRdb shows in-frame clones only, minus some. This table has over 50,000 clones, about 86% appearing once. Sequencing used peripheral blood from another person, used as feeder cells. These receptors came from a human donor whose cells served as feeder cells for cultures in a pregnancy study.

J is TRBJ1-5 and V is TRBV7-6; D is perhaps TRBD1 (6 bases). CDR3 length: 15 residues. Trimming cost V 0 bases and J 7 bases, with 13 bases left between them. The germline gives CDR1 SGHVS, CDR2 FNYEAQ. The chain's CDR3 is CASSLAEGGGQPQHF. The CDR3 DNA reads TGTGCCAGCAGCTTAGCTGAGGGGGGAGGACAGCCCCAGCATTTT.

The chain has TRBV7-2 and TRBJ2-5; 8 nucleotides match TRBD2. V lost 5 bases to trimming and J lost 6 bases; unmatched junction nucleotides: 8. The germline V gene encodes CDR1 SGHTA and CDR2 FQGNSA. This CDR3 comprises 14 residues. This CDR3 is CASSPGPGGKTQYF. The CDR3 region has the DNA TGTGCCAGCAGCCCGGGCCCGGGAGGGAAGACCCAGTACTTC.

This CDR3 reads CATSRDRARFGELFF. CDR3 nucleotides: TGTGCCACCAGCAGAGATCGGGCGAGGTTCGGGGAGCTGTTTTTT. V usage is TRBV15 and J usage is TRBJ2-2; no definite D call. CDR1 and CDR2 (germline): LNHNV, YYDKDF (reference sequence). This CDR3 is built from 15 residues. The germline V and J ends were trimmed by 0 bases and 7 bases, with 12 bases remaining between them. The whole variable domain, remainder taken from reference TRBV15 and TRBJ2-2, is DAMVIQNPRYQVTQFGKPVTLSCSQTLNHNVMYWYQQKSSQAPKLLFHYYDKDFNNEADTPDNFQSRRPNTSFCFLDIRSPGLGDTAMYLCATSRDRARFGELFFGEGSRLTVL.

J is TRBJ2-3 and V is TRBV28, with 8 bases that match TRBD2. J lost 2 bases, V lost 5 bases, and 3 bases had no gene match. There are 14 residues in the CDR3. Per germline, CDR1 MDHEN and CDR2 SYDVKM. The CDR3 DNA sequence: TGTGCCAGCAGTAGCGGGGGAGCCACAGATACGCAGTATTTT. It translates to CASSSGGATDTQYF.

The V and J genes are TRBV5-1 and TRBJ2-6; possible D gene TRBD2, 5 bases. The CDR3 runs to 16 residues. The germline V gene has CDR1 SGHRS and CDR2 YFSETQ. Trimming cost V 0 bases and J 0 bases, with 7 bases left between them. The CDR3 spells CASSLVGSSGANVLTF. The CDR3 DNA reads as TGCGCCAGCAGCTTGGTGGGGAGCTCTGGGGCCAACGTCCTGACTTTC.

A single count supports this clone. The V call is TRBV7-3, the J call TRBJ2-6, with a weak D call TRBD2 (5 bases). This CDR3 has 16 residues. Between the trimmed V and J ends, which lost 0 bases and 0 bases, there was a span of 6 bases. Germline values: CDR1 SGHTA, CDR2 FQGTGA. CDR3 coding DNA: TGTGCCAGCAGCTTAACGGGGAGCTCTGGGGCCAACGTCCTGACTTTC. This gives the protein CASSLTGSSGANVLTF. The full variable domain, rest sourced from reference TRBV7-3 and TRBJ2-6, is GAGVSQTPSNKVTEKGKYVELRCDPISGHTALYWYRQSLGQGPEFLIYFQGTGAADDSGLPNDRFFAVRPEGSVSTLKIQRTERGDSAVYLCASSLTGSSGANVLTFGAGSRLTVL.

V usage is TRBV2 and J usage is TRBJ1-1; TRBD1 matches at 10 bases. The CDR3 covers 14 residues. Germline-derived CDR1 and CDR2 are SNHLY and FYNNEI. V shed 3 bases, J shed 7 bases, and the junction held 5 bases outside the gene matches. The DNA for the CDR3 is TGTGCCAGCAGTGAGGACAGGGGGTTCGATGAAGCTTTCTTT. Translating gives CASSEDRGFDEAFF.

This clone appeared a few times. The gene calls are TRBV5-6 and TRBJ1-1, with D unclear. Germline values: CDR1 SGHDT, CDR2 YYEEEE. V gave up 2 bases and J gave up 10 bases, with 15 bases separating them. This CDR3 spans 13 amino acids. Here the CDR3 reads CASSFYLLAGAFF. CDR3 coding DNA: TGTGCCAGCAGCTTCTACTTATTAGCGGGAGCTTTCTTT.

The V and J genes are TRBV6-1 and TRBJ2-5, with TRBD2 identical over 12 bases. The germline gives CDR1 MNHNS, CDR2 SASEGT. The CDR3 totals 15 residues. The junction had 3 bases not matched to a gene; V was cut back by 4 bases and J by 3 bases. Here the CDR3 reads CASSARTSGKETQYF. CDR3 in DNA: TGTGCCAGCAGTGCCCGGACTAGCGGGAAAGAGACCCAGTACTTC.